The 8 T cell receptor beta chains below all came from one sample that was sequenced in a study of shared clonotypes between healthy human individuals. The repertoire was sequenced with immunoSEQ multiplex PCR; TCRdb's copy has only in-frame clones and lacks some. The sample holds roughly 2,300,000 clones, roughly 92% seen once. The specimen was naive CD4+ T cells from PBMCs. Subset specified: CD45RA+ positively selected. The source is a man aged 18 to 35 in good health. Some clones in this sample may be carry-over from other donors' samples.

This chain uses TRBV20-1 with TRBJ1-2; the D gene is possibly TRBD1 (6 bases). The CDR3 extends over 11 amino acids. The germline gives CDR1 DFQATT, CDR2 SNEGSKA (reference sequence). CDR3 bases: TGCGGGAGATTAGGGGGGCCGACTCACACCTTC. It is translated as CGRLGGPTHTF.

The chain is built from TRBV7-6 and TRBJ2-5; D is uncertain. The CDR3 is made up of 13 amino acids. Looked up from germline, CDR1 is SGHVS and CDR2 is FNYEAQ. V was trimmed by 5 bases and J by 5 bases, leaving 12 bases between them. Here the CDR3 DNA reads TGTGCCAGCAGCCTCCAGATTCCGGAGACCCAGTACTTC. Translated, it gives CASSLQIPETQYF.

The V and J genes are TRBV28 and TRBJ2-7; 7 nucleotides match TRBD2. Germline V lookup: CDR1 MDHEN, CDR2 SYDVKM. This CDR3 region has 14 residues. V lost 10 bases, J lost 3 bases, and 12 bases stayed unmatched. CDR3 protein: CATGRGGSIYEQYF. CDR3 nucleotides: TGTGCCACCGGACGTGGCGGGAGTATCTACGAGCAGTACTTC.

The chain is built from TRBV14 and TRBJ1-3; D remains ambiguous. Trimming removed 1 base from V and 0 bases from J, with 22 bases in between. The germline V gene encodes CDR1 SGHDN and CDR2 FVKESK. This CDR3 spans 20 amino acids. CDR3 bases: TGTGCCAGCAGCCAAGTTCTGAGGGAGAGTGCCGGCAGCTCTGGAAACACCATATATTTT. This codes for CASSQVLRESAGSSGNTIYF.

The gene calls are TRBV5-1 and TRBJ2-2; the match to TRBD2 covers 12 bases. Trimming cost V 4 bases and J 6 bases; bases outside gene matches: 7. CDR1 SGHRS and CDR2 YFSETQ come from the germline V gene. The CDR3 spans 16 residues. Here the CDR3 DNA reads TGCGCCAGCAGCCAAAGGACTAGCGGGAAACCCGGGGAGCTGTTTTTT. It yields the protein CASSQRTSGKPGELFF. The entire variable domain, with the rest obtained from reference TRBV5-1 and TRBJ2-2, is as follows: KAGVTQTPRYLIKTRGQQVTLSCSPISGHRSVSWYQQTPGQGLQFLFEYFSETQRNKGNFPGRFSGRQFSNSRSEMNVSTLELGDSALYLCASSQRTSGKPGELFFGEGSRLTVL.

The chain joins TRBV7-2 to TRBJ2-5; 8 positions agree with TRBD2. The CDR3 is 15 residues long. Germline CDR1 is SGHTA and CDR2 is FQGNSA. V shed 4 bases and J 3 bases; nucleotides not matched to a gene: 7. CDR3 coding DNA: TGTGCCAGCAGCTACCGGCGGGGGGTGGAAGAGACCCAGTACTTC. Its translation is CASSYRRGVEETQYF.

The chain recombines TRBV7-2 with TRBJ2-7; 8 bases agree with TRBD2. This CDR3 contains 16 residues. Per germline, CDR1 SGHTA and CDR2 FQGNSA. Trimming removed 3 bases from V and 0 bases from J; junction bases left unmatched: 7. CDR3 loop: CASSFLAGESSYEQYF. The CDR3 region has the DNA TGTGCCAGCAGCTTCCTAGCGGGTGAAAGCTCCTACGAGCAGTACTTC. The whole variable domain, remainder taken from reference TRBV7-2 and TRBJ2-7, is GAGVSQSPSNKVTEKGKDVELRCDPISGHTALYWYRQSLGQGLEFLIYFQGNSAPDKSGLPSDRFSAERTGGSVSTLTIQRTQQEDSAVYLCASSFLAGESSYEQYFGPGTRLTVT.

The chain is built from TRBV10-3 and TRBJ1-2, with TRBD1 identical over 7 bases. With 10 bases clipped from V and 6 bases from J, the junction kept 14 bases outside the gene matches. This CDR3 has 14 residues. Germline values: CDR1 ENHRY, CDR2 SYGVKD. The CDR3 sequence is CASLKTGDTHGYTF. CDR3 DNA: TGTGCCAGCTTAAAAACAGGGGATACACATGGCTACACCTTC.